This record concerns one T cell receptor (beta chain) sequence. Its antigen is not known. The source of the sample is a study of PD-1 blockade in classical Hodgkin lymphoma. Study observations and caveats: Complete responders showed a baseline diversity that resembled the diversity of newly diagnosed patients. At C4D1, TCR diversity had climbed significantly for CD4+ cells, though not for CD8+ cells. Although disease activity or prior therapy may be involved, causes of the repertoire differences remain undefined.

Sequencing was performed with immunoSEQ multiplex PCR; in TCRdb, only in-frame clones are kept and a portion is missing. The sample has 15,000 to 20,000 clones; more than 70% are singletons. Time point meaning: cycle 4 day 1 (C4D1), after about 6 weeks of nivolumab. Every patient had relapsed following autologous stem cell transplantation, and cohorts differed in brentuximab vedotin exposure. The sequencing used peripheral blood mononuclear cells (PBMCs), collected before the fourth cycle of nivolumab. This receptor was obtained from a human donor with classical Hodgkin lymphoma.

CDR3 nucleotides: TGTGCCAGCAGCTTGCTGGCCAGGGGGCGTCTTGGCTACACCTTC. It is translated as CASSLLARGRLGYTF. The rearrangement uses TRBV5-6 and TRBJ1-2; TRBD1 aligns across 8 bases. Germline trimming cut 1 base from V and 7 bases from J; bases unmatched to any gene: 9. The CDR3 sequence is 15 residues long. In germline, CDR1 is SGHDT, CDR2 YYEEEE.